This T cell receptor (beta chain) derives from a study of CD8+ T cells in alopecia areata. Turning to the study itself: It was oral tofacitinib, at 5 to 10 mg twice daily, that treated patients received. Patients took tofacitinib for 6 to 18 months, followed by 6 drug-free months.

Findings and limits, study-wide: Resident alphabeta T-cell populations of normal skin are likewise subject to sequencing in scalp samples.

Both peripheral blood and punch biopsies of lesional scalp skin were obtained from patients who had alopecia areata. Germline V gene lookup returns CDR1 SGHTA and CDR2 FQGNSA. This CDR3 region has 16 residues. Trimming removed 5 bases at V and 5 bases at J, with 20 bases between. A note on this clone: The antigen is undetermined.

Sequencing used cDNA as its template, made by extracting RNA and reverse transcribing it. Repertoires were generated with immunoSEQ multiplex PCR, while TCRdb's copy carries only in-frame clones and drops some. This table holds 6,500 to 10,000 clones, about 60% found once. V gene TRBV7-2 combines with J gene TRBJ2-3, with D unclear. Sequencing used skin, obtained at week 0. This clonotype was obtained from a human donor with alopecia areata. In DNA, the CDR3 is TGTGCCAGCAGCCTATACGGAAGGGAAGAAAAAGATACGCAGTATTTT. Its protein is CASSLYGREEKDTQYF.